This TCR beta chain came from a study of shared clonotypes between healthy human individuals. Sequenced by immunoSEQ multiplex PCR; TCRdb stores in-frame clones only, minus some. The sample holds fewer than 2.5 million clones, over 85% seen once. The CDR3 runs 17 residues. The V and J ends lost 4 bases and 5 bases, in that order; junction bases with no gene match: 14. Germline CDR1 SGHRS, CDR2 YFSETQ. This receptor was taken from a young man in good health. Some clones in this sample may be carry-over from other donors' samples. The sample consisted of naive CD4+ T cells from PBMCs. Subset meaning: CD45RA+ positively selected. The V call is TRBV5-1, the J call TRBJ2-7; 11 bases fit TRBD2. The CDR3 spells CASSLPQLAGGPNEQYF. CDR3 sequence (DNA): TGCGCCAGCAGCCTACCCCAATTAGCGGGAGGGCCTAACGAGCAGTACTTC.